Below, 12 T cell receptor beta chains from the same sample are listed, as sequenced in a study of PD-1 blockade in mismatch repair-deficient tumors. Libraries were prepared by immunoSEQ multiplex PCR; TCRdb keeps only in-frame clonotypes and omits some of them. Of over 30,000 clones in the sample, approximately 80% were seen once. The sequenced sample was PBMCs, obtained around 6 weeks after starting pembrolizumab. These receptors came from an adult with mismatch repair-deficient cancer.

This clone has more than one count but fewer than ten. The CDR3 sequence is CASSSRLAKNIQYF. DNA for the CDR3: TGTGCCAGCAGTTCCCGACTAGCCAAAAACATTCAGTACTTC. This chain links TRBV11-2 with TRBJ2-4; D not resolved. Germline V gene data show CDR1 as SGHAT and CDR2 as FQNNGV. The V and J ends lost 6 bases and 0 bases respectively, with 9 bases between them. This CDR3 region has 14 residues.

The V and J genes are TRBV2 and TRBJ2-1; TRBD2 matches at 9 bases. Germline CDR1 reads SNHLY; CDR2 reads FYNNEI. This CDR3 has 14 amino acids. Trimming took 10 bases from V and 5 from J; bases not matched to a gene: 9. Here the CDR3 DNA reads TGTGCCATTTTAGCGGGAGAGGCGGACAATGAGCAGTTCTTC. It codes for CAILAGEADNEQFF.

This clone is medium-sized (0.01 to 0.1%) within its sample. The J gene is TRBJ2-7, the V gene TRBV28; D not certain. V lost 3 bases and J 2 bases, leaving 17 bases between the germline ends. CDR3 length equals 16 residues. Per germline, CDR1 MDHEN and CDR2 SYDVKM. In DNA, the CDR3 is TGTGCCAGCAGTTTGGCTCTGCGGATCGCTACCTACGAGCAGTACTTC. Translated: CASSLALRIATYEQYF.

The V and J genes are TRBV28 and TRBJ1-4; no clear D gene. Germline CDR1 is MDHEN and CDR2 is SYDVKM. V was trimmed by 9 bases and J by 0 bases, leaving 8 bases between them. The CDR3 contains 13 residues. The CDR3 spells CASRSATNEKLFF. Written as DNA, the CDR3 is TGTGCCAGTAGGAGTGCAACTAATGAAAAACTGTTTTTT.

This clone rates as medium-sized. This chain connects TRBV25-1 to TRBJ1-1; D gene unclear. This CDR3 is 14 amino acids long. Germline V lookup: CDR1 MGHDK, CDR2 SYGVNS. Trimming shortened V by 1 base and J by 4 bases, and 10 bases separated the two germline ends. The CDR3 DNA reads TGTGCCAGCAGTGAATCTACGGGGTCCACTGAAGCTTTCTTT. It translates to CASSESTGSTEAFF.

This rearrangement joins TRBV15 to TRBJ2-1, with D perhaps matching TRBD1 (6 bases). The CDR3 is 11 residues long. Germline V gives CDR1 LNHNV, CDR2 YYDKDF (reference sequence). Trimming stripped 5 bases from V and 14 bases from J, with 13 bases between. CDR3 DNA sequence: TGTGCCACCAGCGGTGAGGGGGACGAGTTCTTC. This codes for CATSGEGDEFF.

The V call is TRBV5-4, the J call TRBJ2-3; 8 bases agree with TRBD1. The germline V gene encodes CDR1 SGHNT and CDR2 YYREEE (reference sequence). This CDR3 has 16 amino acids. The V and J ends lost 1 base and 1 base, in that order; junction bases with no gene match: 5. As DNA, the CDR3 is TGTGCCAGCAGCTTGTTCAGGGGGCAGGGCACAGATACGCAGTATTTT. Protein: CASSLFRGQGTDTQYF.

The chain is built from TRBV6-5 and TRBJ2-1; 9 bases are shared with TRBD1. The CDR3 runs to 13 residues. Trimming removed 5 bases from V and 6 bases from J; junction bases left unmatched: 2. Germline V gene sequence: CDR1 MNHEY, CDR2 SVGAGI. The CDR3 loop reads CASSRTGVNEQFF. In DNA, the CDR3 is TGTGCCAGCAGTAGGACAGGGGTCAATGAGCAGTTCTTC.

This chain joins TRBV7-3 and TRBJ1-1; D is unresolved. CDR1 is SGHTA, CDR2 FQGTGA, per germline. Trimming stripped 1 base from V and 0 bases from J, with 12 bases between. The CDR3 extends over 16 amino acids. DNA of the CDR3: TGTGCCAGCAGCTTAAATATGGAGGCCATGAACACTGAAGCTTTCTTT. Translation gives CASSLNMEAMNTEAFF.

The rearrangement uses TRBV4-1 and TRBJ1-4; 8 positions agree with TRBD1. The CDR3 runs to 16 residues. The V and J ends lost 4 bases and 1 base, in that order; junction bases with no gene match: 5. In germline, CDR1 is MGHRA, CDR2 YSYEKL. CDR3 DNA sequence: TGCGCCAGCAGCCGGATGACAGGGGTAACTAATGAAAAACTGTTTTTT. Its translation: CASSRMTGVTNEKLFF.

The V and J genes are TRBV29-1 and TRBJ1-1, with TRBD1 as a possible D gene (6 bases). V was clipped by 8 bases and J by 4 bases, with 14 bases between them. CDR3 length: 12 amino acids. Germline CDR1 reads SQVTM; CDR2 reads ANQGSEA. CDR3 loop: CSYQGRGTEAFF. DNA of the CDR3: TGCAGCTATCAGGGGAGGGGCACTGAAGCTTTCTTT.

This sequence joins TRBV5-4 and TRBJ1-2; 8 bases map to TRBD1. This CDR3 spans 13 amino acids. Losses at the gene ends were 4 bases for V and 6 bases for J; bases not matched to a gene: 5. Germline lookup yields CDR1 SGHNT and CDR2 YYREEE (reference sequence). The CDR3 protein is CASSNQGADGYTF. The CDR3 DNA follows: TGTGCCAGCAGCAACCAGGGGGCGGATGGCTACACCTTC.